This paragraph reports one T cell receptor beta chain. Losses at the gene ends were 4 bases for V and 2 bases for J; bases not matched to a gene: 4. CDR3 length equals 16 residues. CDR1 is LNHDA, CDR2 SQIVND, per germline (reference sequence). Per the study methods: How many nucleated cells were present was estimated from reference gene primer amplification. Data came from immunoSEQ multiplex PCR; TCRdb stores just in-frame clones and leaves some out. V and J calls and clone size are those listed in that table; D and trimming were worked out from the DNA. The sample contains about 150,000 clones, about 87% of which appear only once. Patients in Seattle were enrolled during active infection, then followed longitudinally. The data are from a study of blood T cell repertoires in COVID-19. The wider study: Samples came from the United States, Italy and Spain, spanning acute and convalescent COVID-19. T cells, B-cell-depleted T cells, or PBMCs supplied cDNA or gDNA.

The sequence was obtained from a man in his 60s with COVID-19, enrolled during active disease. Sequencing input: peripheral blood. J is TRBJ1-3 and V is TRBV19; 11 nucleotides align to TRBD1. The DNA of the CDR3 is TGTGCCAGTAGTAATGCGGGACAGGGGGCTGGAAACACCATATATTTT. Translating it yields CASSNAGQGAGNTIYF.